This T cell receptor (beta chain) was profiled in a study of blood T cells in healthy people across ages. Whole-study findings and limits: Among long-lived donors, naive CD4+ cells were more numerous and diversity higher than in aged donors. Estimates based on one million T cells were treated as lower bounds.

With regard to this clonotype: The antigen is unknown.

The V segment lost 1 base and the J segment 4 bases; nucleotides outside the gene matches: 9. CDR1 SGHAT and CDR2 FQNNGV come from the germline V gene. This CDR3 region has 16 residues. Primed by a sample-barcoded 5' primer and a J-beta primer mix, a second PCR proceeded for about 7 to 12 cycles. TCRdb ran MiXCR on the 5' RACE reads and lists one entry per CDR3 protein. Among roughly 1,000,000 distinct CDR3 sequences listed, 25% were seen once. The same sample was also studied in work on T cells of mothers and their children.

The rearrangement joins TRBV11-2 to TRBJ2-7; 8 nucleotides agree with TRBD1. The clonotype originates from a girl aged 2-9 years in good health. Material for sequencing was blood. The CDR3 reads CASSLVGRDRRYEQYF. CDR3 coding DNA: TGTGCCAGCAGCTTAGTGGGCCGGGACAGGAGGTACGAGCAGTACTTC.